The 14 T cell receptor beta chains reported below all come from one sample, sequenced in a study of shared clonotypes between healthy human individuals. Measured with immunoSEQ multiplex PCR; TCRdb has only the in-frame clones, and not every one. The table has about 2.2 million clones, about 93% seen once. Naive CD8 cells, CD45RO-negative and positively selected for CCR7, excluded terminally differentiated effector memory CD45RA+ cells. Sequenced: naive CD8+ T cells from PBMCs. The source is a man aged 18 to 35 in good health. Some clones in this sample may be carry-over from other donors' samples.

This sequence joins TRBV19 and TRBJ2-7; 7 positions match TRBD1. The CDR3 runs to 15 residues. Germline V CDR1 and CDR2: LNHDA, SQIVND (reference sequence). V was pared by 5 bases and J by 4 bases, with 11 bases of the junction left unmatched. The DNA for the CDR3 is TGTGCCAGTAGTTCGAGACAGGGTACGTTATACGAGCAGTACTTC. This sequence encodes CASSSRQGTLYEQYF. Using reference TRBV19 and TRBJ2-7 for the parts outside the CDR3, the full variable domain is DGGITQSPKYLFRKEGQNVTLSCEQNLNHDAMYWYRQDPGQGLRLIYYSQIVNDFQKGDIAEGYSVSREKKESFPLTVTSAQKNPTAFYLCASSSRQGTLYEQYFGPGTRLTVT.

The chain carries TRBV11-2 and TRBJ1-1; a possible D gene is TRBD1 (5 bases). V was clipped by 0 bases and J by 11 bases, with 13 bases between them. The CDR3 has 13 residues. CDR1 SGHAT and CDR2 FQNNGV come from the germline V gene. The CDR3 DNA sequence: TGTGCCAGCAGCTTAGATCCCCCCCGGGGGGCTTTCTTT. As protein: CASSLDPPRGAFF.

This chain joins TRBV19 and TRBJ2-7; D could derive from TRBD1 or TRBD2 (6 bases each). The germline V gene has CDR1 LNHDA and CDR2 SQIVND (reference sequence). The CDR3 contains 15 residues. The V end lost 3 bases, the J end lost 3 bases, and 15 bases lay between the germline ends. CDR3 nucleotides: TGTGCCAGTAGTATTAGGGCGGGGACACTCTACGAGCAGTACTTC. Translation gives CASSIRAGTLYEQYF. The complete variable domain, with remaining parts taken from reference TRBV19 and TRBJ2-7, reads DGGITQSPKYLFRKEGQNVTLSCEQNLNHDAMYWYRQDPGQGLRLIYYSQIVNDFQKGDIAEGYSVSREKKESFPLTVTSAQKNPTAFYLCASSIRAGTLYEQYFGPGTRLTVT.

With regard to this clone: Additional DNA sequences in this sample encode the identical CDR3. CDR3 sequence: CASSLGGEAFF. For the CDR3, the DNA is TGTGCCAGCAGCTTGGGGGGGGAAGCTTTCTTT. This chain joins TRBV5-4 and TRBJ1-1, with D perhaps matching TRBD1 (5 bases). This CDR3 has 11 amino acids. Deletions cut 0 bases from V and 8 bases from J, with 5 bases between. In germline, CDR1 is SGHNT, CDR2 YYREEE (reference sequence).

The chain employs TRBV4-1 and TRBJ2-5; no firm D call. Trimming removed 3 bases from V and 5 bases from J, with 16 bases in between. Germline V CDR1 and CDR2: MGHRA, YSYEKL. The CDR3 covers 15 residues. Here the CDR3 reads CASSHPPVGMETQYF. DNA for the CDR3: TGCGCCAGCAGCCACCCACCCGTGGGAATGGAGACCCAGTACTTC.

The chain recombines TRBV13 with TRBJ2-7; a possible D gene is TRBD1 (5 bases). CDR1 is PRHDT, CDR2 FYEKMQ, per germline (reference sequence). V was trimmed by 5 bases and J by 7 bases, leaving 21 bases between them. The CDR3 consists of 15 residues. The CDR3 DNA is TGTGCCAGCAGCCTTACTTTGGGGCGCCTGGGGGAGCAGTACTTC. It is translated as CASSLTLGRLGEQYF.

The V gene is TRBV14, the J gene TRBJ2-7; TRBD1 aligns across 9 bases. The trim removed 3 bases at V and 5 bases at J, leaving 11 bases unmatched. Germline CDR1 SGHDN, CDR2 FVKESK. This CDR3 has 16 residues. CDR3 nucleotides: TGTGCCAGCAGCCACGCTGCGGGACAGGGTTCCCACGAGCAGTACTTC. As protein: CASSHAAGQGSHEQYF. Based on the CDR3 plus reference TRBV14 and TRBJ2-7, the full variable domain is EAGVTQFPSHSVIEKGQTVTLRCDPISGHDNLYWYRRVMGKEIKFLLHFVKESKQDESGMPNNRFLAERTGGTYSTLKVQPAELEDSGVYFCASSHAAGQGSHEQYFGPGTRLTVT.

V usage is TRBV28 and J usage is TRBJ2-1; 10 bases fit TRBD2. Germline loops: CDR1 MDHEN, CDR2 SYDVKM. The ends lost 3 bases at V and 15 bases at J; junction bases unmatched: 8. There are 13 residues in the CDR3. CDR3 sequence: CASSFLAGDQRFF. The CDR3 DNA reads as TGTGCCAGCAGTTTCCTAGCGGGAGATCAGCGGTTCTTC.

The chain links TRBV5-6 to TRBJ1-2; TRBD1 matches 10 bases. V lost 0 bases to trimming and J lost 2 bases; unmatched junction nucleotides: 10. CDR1 is SGHDT and CDR2 is YYEEEE in the germline V gene. The CDR3 contains 18 residues. The CDR3 DNA sequence: TGTGCCAGCAGCTTGGAGCTTCGACAGGGGGCGAGGAACTATGGCTACACCTTC. As protein: CASSLELRQGARNYGYTF.

The V gene is TRBV27, the J gene TRBJ1-2, with no clear D. Trimming left V 4 bases short and J 7 bases short, with 19 bases between. This CDR3 comprises 15 residues. Per germline, CDR1 MNHEY and CDR2 SMNVEV (reference sequence). The CDR3 DNA sequence: TGTGCCAGCAGTTCCCAAGGCGGCTCCCCAGGTGGCTACACCTTC. Translation gives CASSSQGGSPGGYTF.

The chain carries TRBV14 and TRBJ2-7; D is perhaps TRBD1 (6 bases). V lost 4 bases, J lost 2 bases, and 12 bases lay in between. This CDR3 contains 14 residues. Germline CDR1 is SGHDN and CDR2 is FVKESK. CDR3 in amino acids: CASSPRDNPYEQYF. In DNA form, the CDR3 reads TGTGCCAGCAGCCCCCGGGACAACCCCTACGAGCAGTACTTC. The whole variable domain, filled in from reference TRBV14 and TRBJ2-7, reads EAGVTQFPSHSVIEKGQTVTLRCDPISGHDNLYWYRRVMGKEIKFLLHFVKESKQDESGMPNNRFLAERTGGTYSTLKVQPAELEDSGVYFCASSPRDNPYEQYFGPGTRLTVT.

J is TRBJ2-6 and V is TRBV28; D uncertain. The CDR3 totals 17 residues. The germline V gene encodes CDR1 MDHEN and CDR2 SYDVKM. V was trimmed by 5 bases and J by 0 bases, leaving 14 bases between them. The CDR3 reads CASSPHSTPSGANVLTF. CDR3 coding DNA: TGTGCCAGCAGTCCACATTCGACCCCCTCTGGGGCCAACGTCCTGACTTTC.

The chain carries TRBV7-2 and TRBJ2-7; 7 bases agree with TRBD1. CDR1 and CDR2 (germline): SGHTA, FQGNSA. CDR3 length: 18 residues. The ends lost 1 base at V and 3 bases at J; junction bases unmatched: 15. CDR3 DNA: TGTGCCAGCAGCTTAGATAGTTCCCCCACAGGGGCCAGCTACGAGCAGTACTTC. Translating it yields CASSLDSSPTGASYEQYF. The full variable domain, in which reference TRBV7-2 and TRBJ2-7 provide the parts outside the CDR3, is GAGVSQSPSNKVTEKGKDVELRCDPISGHTALYWYRQSLGQGLEFLIYFQGNSAPDKSGLPSDRFSAERTGGSVSTLTIQRTQQEDSAVYLCASSLDSSPTGASYEQYFGPGTRLTVT.

The CDR3 sequence: CASTGSYYEQYF. For the CDR3, the DNA is TGTGCCAGCACCGGGTCGTACTACGAGCAGTACTTC. The V gene is TRBV2, the J gene TRBJ2-7; no definite D call. Germline V lookup: CDR1 SNHLY, CDR2 FYNNEI. V lost 7 bases and J lost 3, with 10 bases in between. This CDR3 is built from 12 residues. The full variable domain, completed using reference TRBV2 and TRBJ2-7, is EPEVTQTPSHQVTQMGQEVILRCVPISNHLYFYWYRQILGQKVEFLVSFYNNEISEKSEIFDDQFSVERPDGSNFTLKIRSTKLEDSAMYFCASTGSYYEQYFGPGTRLTVT.